A single sample gave rise to the 10 T cell receptor beta chains below, sequenced in a study of PD-L1 blockade in urothelial cancer. Method: immunoSEQ multiplex PCR; TCRdb's copy keeps in-frame clones and lacks some. The sample consists of about 120,000 clones, around nine tenths of them appearing once. Time point noted: peripheral blood 6 weeks after treatment start. The sample was PBMCs, taken around atezolizumab (anti-PD-L1) treatment. The origin of the receptors is a man aged 55 to 70 with urothelial cancer.

V and J are TRBV5-1 and TRBJ2-1; tentative D call: TRBD2 (6 bases). V was pared by 7 bases and J by 7 bases, with 15 bases between. This CDR3 contains 13 residues. Germline CDR1 is SGHRS and CDR2 is YFSETQ. Here the CDR3 DNA reads TGCGCCAGCGATGGCGGGGAGCGGAATGAGCAGTTCTTC. Translating it yields CASDGGERNEQFF.

The genes are TRBV11-1 and TRBJ2-5; TRBD2 agrees at 7 bases. V lost 0 bases, J lost 5 bases, and 3 bases stayed unmatched. Germline V gene lookup returns CDR1 SGHAT and CDR2 FQDESV (reference sequence). The CDR3 sequence is 14 residues long. CDR3 nucleotides: TGTGCCAGCAGCTTAGCTGGGAGGGTCGAGACCCAGTACTTC. Translation: CASSLAGRVETQYF.

The chain has TRBV9 and TRBJ1-4; 8 bases map to TRBD1. In germline, CDR1 is SGDLS, CDR2 YYNGEE. This CDR3 is 16 amino acids long. The junction had 8 bases not matched to a gene; V was cut back by 4 bases and J by 3 bases. The CDR3 spells CASSPRTGRPNEKLFF. The DNA of the CDR3 is TGTGCCAGCAGCCCTCGGACAGGGCGTCCTAATGAAAAACTGTTTTTT.

The count of this clone is one. This chain uses TRBV5-4 with TRBJ1-2; 11 positions match TRBD1. V shed 3 bases, J shed 4 bases, and the junction held 8 bases outside the gene matches. From germline, CDR1 is SGHNT and CDR2 YYREEE (reference sequence). The CDR3 covers 16 residues. CDR3 in amino acids: CASSSEDRGPIYGYTF. The CDR3 DNA reads as TGTGCCAGCAGCTCCGAGGACAGGGGGCCCATCTATGGCTACACCTTC.

This clone was seen a handful of times. The chain uses TRBV27 and TRBJ1-2; 10 positions agree with TRBD1. CDR3 length equals 13 residues. Germline V lookup: CDR1 MNHEY, CDR2 SMNVEV (reference sequence). V lost 4 bases to trimming and J lost 6 bases; unmatched junction nucleotides: 2. CDR3 protein: CASSSDRGNGYTF. The CDR3 DNA reads TGTGCCAGCAGTTCGGACAGGGGGAATGGCTACACCTTC.

The V and J genes are TRBV7-8 and TRBJ2-2; 9 nucleotides match TRBD1. The CDR3 runs 16 residues. The trim removed 1 base at V and 5 bases at J, leaving 5 bases unmatched. Germline V gene lookup returns CDR1 SGHVS and CDR2 FQNEAQ. CDR3 amino acids: CASSLGWTGATGELFF. Here the CDR3 DNA reads TGTGCCAGCAGCTTAGGGTGGACAGGGGCGACCGGGGAGCTGTTTTTT.

This chain uses TRBV13 with TRBJ1-5; TRBD1 might be the D (6 bases). This CDR3 spans 17 amino acids. Deletions cut 5 bases from V and 4 bases from J, with 21 bases between. Germline-derived CDR1 and CDR2 are PRHDT and FYEKMQ (reference sequence). The CDR3: CASSLRKGDGGNQPQHF. The CDR3 region has the DNA TGTGCCAGCAGCCTCAGGAAGGGGGACGGGGGGAATCAGCCCCAGCATTTT.

This chain joins TRBV13 and TRBJ2-7, with D perhaps TRBD1 (6 bases). Germline V gene data show CDR1 as PRHDT and CDR2 as FYEKMQ (reference sequence). Trimming removed 5 bases from V and 3 bases from J, with 14 bases in between. The CDR3 sequence is 14 residues long. The CDR3, as DNA: TGTGCCAGCAGCCCACGGACAGACATCTACGAGCAGTACTTC. Protein sequence: CASSPRTDIYEQYF.

This clone was picked up a small number of times. The rearrangement joins TRBV27 to TRBJ1-1, with D uncertain. Trimming took off 7 bases at V and 1 base at J, with 4 bases between the two ends. CDR3 length: 11 residues. The germline V gene has CDR1 MNHEY and CDR2 SMNVEV (reference sequence). CDR3: CASIRNTEAFF. The CDR3 DNA reads as TGTGCCAGCATCAGGAACACTGAAGCTTTCTTT.

The J gene is TRBJ1-1, the V gene TRBV7-2; D possibly corresponds to TRBD1 (6 bases). The germline V and J ends were trimmed by 6 bases and 4 bases, with 15 bases remaining between them. The CDR3 totals 14 residues. The germline CDR1 and CDR2 sequences are SGHTA and FQGNSA. CDR3 DNA: TGTGCCAGCAGTCCGCGGCGCAGGGGCACTGAAGCTTTCTTT. It yields the protein CASSPRRRGTEAFF.